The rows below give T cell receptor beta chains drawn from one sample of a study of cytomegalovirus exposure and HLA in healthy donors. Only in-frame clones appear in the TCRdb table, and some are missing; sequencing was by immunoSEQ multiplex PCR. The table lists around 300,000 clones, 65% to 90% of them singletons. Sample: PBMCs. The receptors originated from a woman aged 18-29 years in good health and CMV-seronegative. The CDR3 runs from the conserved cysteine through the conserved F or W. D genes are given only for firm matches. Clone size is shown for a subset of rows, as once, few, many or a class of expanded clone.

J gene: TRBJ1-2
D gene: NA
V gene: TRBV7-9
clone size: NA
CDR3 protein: CASSDSGRINYGYTF
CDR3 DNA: TGTGCCAGCAGCGACTCGGGGAGGATTAACTATGGCTACACCTTC

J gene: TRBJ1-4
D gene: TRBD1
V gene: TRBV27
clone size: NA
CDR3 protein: CASSALGQGNEKLFF
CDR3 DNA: TGTGCCAGCAGTGCATTGGGACAGGGAAATGAAAAACTGTTTTTT

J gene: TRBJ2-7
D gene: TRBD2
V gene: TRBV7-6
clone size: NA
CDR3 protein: CASRSGRDYEQYF
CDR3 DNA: TGTGCCTCCCGTAGCGGGAGGGACTACGAGCAGTACTTC

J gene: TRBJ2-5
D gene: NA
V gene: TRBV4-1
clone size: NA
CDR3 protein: CASSRVEGFQETQYF
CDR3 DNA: TGCGCCAGCAGCCGTGTAGAGGGATTCCAAGAGACCCAGTACTTC

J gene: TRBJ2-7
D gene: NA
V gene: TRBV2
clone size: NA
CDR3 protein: CASGERISYEQYF
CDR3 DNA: TGTGCCAGCGGCGAGAGGATCTCCTACGAGCAGTACTTC

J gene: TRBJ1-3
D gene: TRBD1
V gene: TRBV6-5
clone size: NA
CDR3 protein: CASSPTGPGNTIYF
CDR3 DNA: TGTGCCAGCAGTCCGACAGGGCCTGGAAACACCATATATTTT

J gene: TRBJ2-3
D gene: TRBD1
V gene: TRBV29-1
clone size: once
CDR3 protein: CSVDDRGITDTQYF
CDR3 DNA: TGCAGCGTGGATGACAGGGGCATCACAGATACGCAGTATTTT

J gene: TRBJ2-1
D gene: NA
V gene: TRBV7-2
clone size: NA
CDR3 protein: CASSLGGPNEQFF
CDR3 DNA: TGTGCCAGCAGCTTAGGAGGGCCCAATGAGCAGTTCTTC

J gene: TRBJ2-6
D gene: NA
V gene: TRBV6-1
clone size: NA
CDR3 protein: CASSEDLSGANVLTF
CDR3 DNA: TGTGCCAGCAGTGAAGACCTATCTGGGGCCAACGTCCTGACTTTC

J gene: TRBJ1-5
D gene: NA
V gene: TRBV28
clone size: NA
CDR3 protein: CASKRVWANQPQHF
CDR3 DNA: TGTGCCAGCAAACGAGTATGGGCGAATCAGCCCCAGCATTTT

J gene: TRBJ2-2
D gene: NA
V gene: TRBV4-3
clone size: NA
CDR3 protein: CASSQDPAGTGELFF
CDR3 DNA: TGCGCCAGCAGCCAAGACCCCGCGGGGACCGGGGAGCTGTTTTTT

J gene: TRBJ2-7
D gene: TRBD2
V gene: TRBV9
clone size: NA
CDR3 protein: CASSVSGGPSYEQYF
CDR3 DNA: TGTGCCAGCAGCGTATCGGGGGGGCCCTCCTACGAGCAGTACTTC

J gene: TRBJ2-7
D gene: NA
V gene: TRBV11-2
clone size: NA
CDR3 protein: CASSLGRGQYEQYF
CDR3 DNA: TGTGCCAGCAGCTTAGGAAGGGGTCAGTACGAGCAGTACTTC

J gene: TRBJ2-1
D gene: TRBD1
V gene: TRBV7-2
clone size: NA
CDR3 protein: CASSPAGNTGGEQFF
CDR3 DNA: TGTGCCAGCAGCCCCGCCGGAAACACAGGGGGCGAGCAGTTCTTC

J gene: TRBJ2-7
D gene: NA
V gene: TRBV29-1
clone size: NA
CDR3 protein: CSVEWAGTSYEQYF
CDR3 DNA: TGCAGCGTTGAATGGGCAGGAACCTCCTACGAGCAGTACTTC

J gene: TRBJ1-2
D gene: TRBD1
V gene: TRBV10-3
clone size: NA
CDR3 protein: CASTGGGYGYTF
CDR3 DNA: TGTGCCAGCACAGGGGGCGGTTATGGCTACACCTTC

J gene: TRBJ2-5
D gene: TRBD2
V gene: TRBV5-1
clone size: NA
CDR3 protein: CASSLARLAGETQYF
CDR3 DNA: TGCGCCAGCAGCTTGGCCCGGCTAGCGGGAGAGACCCAGTACTTC

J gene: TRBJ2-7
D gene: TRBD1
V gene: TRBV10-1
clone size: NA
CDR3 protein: CASSGTGTGNSYEQYF
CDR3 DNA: TGCGCCAGCAGTGGAACCGGGACAGGTAACTCCTACGAGCAGTACTTC

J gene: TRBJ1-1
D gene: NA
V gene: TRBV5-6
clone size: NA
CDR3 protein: CASSLGAENTEAFF
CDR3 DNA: TGTGCCAGCAGCTTGGGTGCAGAGAACACTGAAGCTTTCTTT

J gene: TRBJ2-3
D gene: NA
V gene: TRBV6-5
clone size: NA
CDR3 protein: CASTPSGTDTQYF
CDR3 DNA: TGTGCCAGCACCCCTTCGGGCACAGATACGCAGTATTTT

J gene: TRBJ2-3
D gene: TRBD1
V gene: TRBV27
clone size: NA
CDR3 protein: CASSPAWTGRWGTDTQYF
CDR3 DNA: TGTGCCAGCAGCCCCGCTTGGACAGGACGATGGGGAACAGATACGCAGTATTTT

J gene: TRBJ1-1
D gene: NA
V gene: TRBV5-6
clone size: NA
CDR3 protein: CASSLAGGSWAMNTEAFF
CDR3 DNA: TGTGCCAGCAGCTTGGCCGGTGGCAGTTGGGCGATGAACACTGAAGCTTTCTTT

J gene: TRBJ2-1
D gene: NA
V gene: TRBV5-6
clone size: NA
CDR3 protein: CASTASGYHNEQFF
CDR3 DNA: TGTGCCAGCACCGCTTCAGGGTACCACAATGAGCAGTTCTTC

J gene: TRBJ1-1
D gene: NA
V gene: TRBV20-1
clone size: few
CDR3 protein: CSAPQNTEAFF
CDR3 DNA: TGCAGTGCCCCCCAGAACACTGAAGCTTTCTTT

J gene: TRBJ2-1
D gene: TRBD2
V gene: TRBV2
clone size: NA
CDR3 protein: CASRRLAGTRSSYNEQFF
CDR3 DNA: TGTGCCAGCAGACGACTAGCGGGGACTAGGAGCTCCTACAATGAGCAGTTCTTC

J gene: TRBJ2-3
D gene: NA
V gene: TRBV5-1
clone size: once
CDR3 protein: CASTPTGGTDTQYF
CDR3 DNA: TGCGCCAGCACCCCTACCGGGGGCACAGATACGCAGTATTTT

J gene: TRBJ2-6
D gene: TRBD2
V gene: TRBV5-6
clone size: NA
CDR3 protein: CASSSLTSGYSGANVLTF
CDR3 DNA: TGTGCCAGCAGCTCATTGACTAGCGGGTATTCTGGGGCCAACGTCCTGACTTTC

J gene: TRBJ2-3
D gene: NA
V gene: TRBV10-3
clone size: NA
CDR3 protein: CAISESSGYSTDTQYF
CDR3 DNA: TGTGCCATCAGTGAGTCCTCGGGGTATAGCACAGATACGCAGTATTTT

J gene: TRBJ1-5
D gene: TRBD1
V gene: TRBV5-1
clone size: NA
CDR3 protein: CASSTDRGQLCNQPQHF
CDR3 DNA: TGCGCCAGCAGCACGGACAGGGGGCAACTATGCAATCAGCCCCAGCATTTT

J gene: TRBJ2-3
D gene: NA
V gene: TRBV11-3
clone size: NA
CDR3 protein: CASSQLADTQYF
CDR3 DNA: TGTGCCAGCAGCCAGCTAGCCGATACGCAGTATTTT

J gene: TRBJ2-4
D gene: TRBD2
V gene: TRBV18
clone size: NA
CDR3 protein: CASSPLGLAEKNIQYF
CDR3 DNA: TGTGCCAGCTCACCACTTGGACTAGCGGAGAAAAACATTCAGTACTTC

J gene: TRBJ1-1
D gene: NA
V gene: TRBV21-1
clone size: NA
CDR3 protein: CASTRVGGKNTEAFF
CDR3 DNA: TGTGCCAGCACCCGGGTAGGAGGGAAGAACACTGAAGCTTTCTTT

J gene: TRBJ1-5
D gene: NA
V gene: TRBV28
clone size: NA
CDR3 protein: CASSLHRVEQPQHF
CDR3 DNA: TGTGCCAGCAGTTTACACAGGGTTGAGCAGCCCCAGCATTTT

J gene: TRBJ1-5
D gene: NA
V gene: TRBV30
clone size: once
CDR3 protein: CAWSVRSDQPQHF
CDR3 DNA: TGTGCCTGGAGTGTTAGAAGCGATCAGCCCCAGCATTTT

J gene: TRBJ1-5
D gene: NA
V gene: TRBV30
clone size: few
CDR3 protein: CAWRSGGGSQPQHF
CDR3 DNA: TGTGCCTGGAGATCCGGAGGAGGGAGCCAGCCCCAGCATTTT

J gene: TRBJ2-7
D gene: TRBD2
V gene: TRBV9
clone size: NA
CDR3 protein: CASSGGLAGGYEQYF
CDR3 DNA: TGTGCCAGCAGCGGGGGACTAGCGGGAGGTTACGAGCAGTACTTC

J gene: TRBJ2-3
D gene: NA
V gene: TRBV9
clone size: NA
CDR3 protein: CASSVDVSLTDTQYF
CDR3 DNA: TGTGCCAGCAGCGTAGACGTCAGTCTCACAGATACGCAGTATTTT

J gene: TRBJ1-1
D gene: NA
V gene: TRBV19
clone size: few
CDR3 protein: CASSAVRVSTEAFF
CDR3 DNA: TGTGCCAGTAGCGCCGTCCGGGTCTCGACTGAAGCTTTCTTT

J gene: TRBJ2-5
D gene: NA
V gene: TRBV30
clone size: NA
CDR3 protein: CAWSVHRGNFQETQYF
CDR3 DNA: TGTGCCTGGAGTGTACACCGGGGGAACTTCCAAGAGACCCAGTACTTC